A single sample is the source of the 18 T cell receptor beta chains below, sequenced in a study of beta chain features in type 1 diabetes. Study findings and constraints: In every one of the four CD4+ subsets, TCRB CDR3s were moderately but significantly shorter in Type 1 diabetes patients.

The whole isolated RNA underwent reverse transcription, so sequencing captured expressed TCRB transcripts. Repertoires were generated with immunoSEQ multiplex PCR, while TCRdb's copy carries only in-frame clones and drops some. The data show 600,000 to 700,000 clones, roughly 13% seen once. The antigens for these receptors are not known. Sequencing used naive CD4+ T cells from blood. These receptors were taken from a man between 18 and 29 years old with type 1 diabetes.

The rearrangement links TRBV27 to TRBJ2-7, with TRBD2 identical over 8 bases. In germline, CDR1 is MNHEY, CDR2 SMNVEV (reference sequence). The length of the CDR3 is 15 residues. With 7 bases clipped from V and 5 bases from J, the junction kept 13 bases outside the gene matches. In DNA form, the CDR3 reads TGTGCCAGCACTCTTACGGGGGGGCTATGGGACGAGCAGTACTTC. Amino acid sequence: CASTLTGGLWDEQYF.

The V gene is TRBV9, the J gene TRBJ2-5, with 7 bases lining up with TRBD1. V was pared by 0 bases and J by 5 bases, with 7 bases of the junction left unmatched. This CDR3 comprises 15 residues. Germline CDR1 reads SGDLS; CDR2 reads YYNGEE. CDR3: CASSVGTGLGETQYF. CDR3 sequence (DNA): TGTGCCAGCAGCGTAGGGACAGGATTGGGGGAGACCCAGTACTTC.

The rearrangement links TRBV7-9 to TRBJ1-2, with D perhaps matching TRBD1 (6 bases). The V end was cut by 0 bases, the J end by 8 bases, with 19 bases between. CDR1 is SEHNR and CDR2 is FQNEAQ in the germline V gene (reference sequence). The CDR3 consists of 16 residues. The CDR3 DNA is TGTGCCAGCAGCTTAGCCACTACCGGGACACTGAGGGGCTACACCTTC. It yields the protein CASSLATTGTLRGYTF. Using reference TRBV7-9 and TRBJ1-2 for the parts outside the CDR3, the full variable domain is DTGVSQNPRHKITKRGQNVTFRCDPISEHNRLYWYRQTLGQGPEFLTYFQNEAQLEKSRLLSDRFSAERPKGSFSTLEIQRTEQGDSAMYLCASSLATTGTLRGYTFGSGTRLTVV.

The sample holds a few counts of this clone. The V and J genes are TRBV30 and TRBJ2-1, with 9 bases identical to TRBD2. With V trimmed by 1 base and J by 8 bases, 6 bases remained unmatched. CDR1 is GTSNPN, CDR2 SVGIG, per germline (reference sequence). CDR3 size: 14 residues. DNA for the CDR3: TGTGCCTGGAGTGGCCTTAGCGGGGGCGATGAGCAGTTCTTC. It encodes CAWSGLSGGDEQFF.

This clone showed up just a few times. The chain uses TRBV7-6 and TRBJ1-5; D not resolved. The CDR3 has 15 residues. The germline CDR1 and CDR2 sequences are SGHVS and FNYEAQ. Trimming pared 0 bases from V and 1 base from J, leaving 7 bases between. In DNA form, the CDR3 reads TGTGCCAGCAGCTTAGCGGGTGGGAGCAATCAGCCCCAGCATTTT. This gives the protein CASSLAGGSNQPQHF.

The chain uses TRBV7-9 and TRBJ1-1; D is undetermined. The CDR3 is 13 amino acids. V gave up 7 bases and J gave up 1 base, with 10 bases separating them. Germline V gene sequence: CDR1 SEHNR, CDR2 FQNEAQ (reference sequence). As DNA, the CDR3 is TGTGCCAGCACTGGAGTCTCGAACACTGAAGCTTTCTTT. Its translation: CASTGVSNTEAFF.

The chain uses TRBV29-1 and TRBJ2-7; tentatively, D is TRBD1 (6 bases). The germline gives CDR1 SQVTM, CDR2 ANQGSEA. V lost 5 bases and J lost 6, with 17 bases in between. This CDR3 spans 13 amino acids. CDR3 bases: TGCAGCGTTCTAGGACAGTCGGAACCCGAGCAGTACTTC. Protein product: CSVLGQSEPEQYF.

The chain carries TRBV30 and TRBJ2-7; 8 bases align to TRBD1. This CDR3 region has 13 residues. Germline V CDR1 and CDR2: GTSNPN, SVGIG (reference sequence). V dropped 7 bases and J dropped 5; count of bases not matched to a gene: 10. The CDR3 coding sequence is TGTGCCTCCTTTCCACAGGGGGGTGACGAGCAGTACTTC. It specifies CASFPQGGDEQYF.

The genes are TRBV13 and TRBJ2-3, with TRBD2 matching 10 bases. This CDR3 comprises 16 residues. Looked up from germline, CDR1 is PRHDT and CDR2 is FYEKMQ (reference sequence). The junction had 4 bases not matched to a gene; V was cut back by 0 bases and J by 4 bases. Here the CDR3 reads CASSLGLAGYADTQYF. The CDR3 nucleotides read TGTGCCAGCAGCTTAGGACTAGCGGGGTATGCAGATACGCAGTATTTT.

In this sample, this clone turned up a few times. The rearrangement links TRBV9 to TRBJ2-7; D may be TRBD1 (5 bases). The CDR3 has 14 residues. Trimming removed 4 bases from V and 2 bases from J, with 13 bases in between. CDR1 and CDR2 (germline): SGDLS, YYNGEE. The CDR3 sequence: CASSQQGSAYEQYF. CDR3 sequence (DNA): TGTGCCAGCAGCCAGCAGGGCTCGGCCTACGAGCAGTACTTC.

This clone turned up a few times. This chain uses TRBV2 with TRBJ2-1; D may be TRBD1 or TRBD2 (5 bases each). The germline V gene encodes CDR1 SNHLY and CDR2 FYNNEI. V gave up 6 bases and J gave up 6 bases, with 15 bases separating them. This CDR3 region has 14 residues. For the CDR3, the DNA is TGTGCCAGCAGGACCATCGGGACCAGCAATGAGCAGTTCTTC. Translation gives CASRTIGTSNEQFF.

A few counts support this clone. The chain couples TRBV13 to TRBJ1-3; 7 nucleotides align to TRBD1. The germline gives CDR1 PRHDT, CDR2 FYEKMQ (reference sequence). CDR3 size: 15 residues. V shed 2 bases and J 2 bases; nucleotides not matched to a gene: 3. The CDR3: CASSLSGTAGNTIYF. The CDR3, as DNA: TGTGCCAGCAGCTTAAGTGGGACAGCTGGAAACACCATATATTTT.

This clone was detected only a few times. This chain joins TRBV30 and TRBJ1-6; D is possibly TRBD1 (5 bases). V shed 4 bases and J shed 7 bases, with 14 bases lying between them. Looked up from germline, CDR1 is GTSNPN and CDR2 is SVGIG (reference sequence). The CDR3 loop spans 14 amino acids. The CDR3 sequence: CAWTPGWGNSPLHF. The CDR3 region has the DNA TGTGCCTGGACCCCGGGGTGGGGGAATTCACCCCTCCACTTT.

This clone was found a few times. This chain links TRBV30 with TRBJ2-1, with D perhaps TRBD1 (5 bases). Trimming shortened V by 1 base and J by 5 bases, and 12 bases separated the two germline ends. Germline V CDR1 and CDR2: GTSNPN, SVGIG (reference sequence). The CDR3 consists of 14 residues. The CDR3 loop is CAWSAGLSHNEQFF. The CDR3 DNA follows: TGTGCCTGGAGTGCAGGGTTAAGCCACAATGAGCAGTTCTTC. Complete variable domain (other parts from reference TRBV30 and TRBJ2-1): SQTIHQWPATLVQPVGSPLSLECTVEGTSNPNLYWYRQAAGRGLQLLFYSVGIGQISSEVPQNLSASRPQDRQFILSSKKLLLSDSGFYLCAWSAGLSHNEQFFGPGTRLTVL.

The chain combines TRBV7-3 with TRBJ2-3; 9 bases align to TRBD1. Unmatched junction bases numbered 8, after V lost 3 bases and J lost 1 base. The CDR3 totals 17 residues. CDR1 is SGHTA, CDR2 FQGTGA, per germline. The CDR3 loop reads CASSFRQGGRGTDTQYF. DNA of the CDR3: TGTGCCAGCAGCTTCCGACAGGGGGGTCGGGGCACAGATACGCAGTATTTT.

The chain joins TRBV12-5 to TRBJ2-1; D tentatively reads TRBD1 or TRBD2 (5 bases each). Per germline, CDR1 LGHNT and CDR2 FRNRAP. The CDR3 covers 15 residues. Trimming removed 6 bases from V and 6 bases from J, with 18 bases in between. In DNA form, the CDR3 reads TGTGCTAGTGGCTCCACGACGGGGCGCGGCAATGAGCAGTTCTTC. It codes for CASGSTTGRGNEQFF.

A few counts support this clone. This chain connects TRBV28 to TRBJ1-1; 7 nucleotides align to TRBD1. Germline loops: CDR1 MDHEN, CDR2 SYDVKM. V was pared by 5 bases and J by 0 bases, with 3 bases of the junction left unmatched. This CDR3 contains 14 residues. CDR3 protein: CASSPGTVNTEAFF. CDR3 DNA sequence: TGTGCCAGCAGTCCCGGGACAGTGAACACTGAAGCTTTCTTT.

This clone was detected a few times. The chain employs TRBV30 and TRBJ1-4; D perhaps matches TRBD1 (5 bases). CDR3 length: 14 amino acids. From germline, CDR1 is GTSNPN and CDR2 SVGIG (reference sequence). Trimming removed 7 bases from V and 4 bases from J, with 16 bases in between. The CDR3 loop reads CALIVWGNNEKLFF. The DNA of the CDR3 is TGTGCCTTAATCGTCTGGGGCAATAATGAAAAACTGTTTTTT.